One and the same sample provided the 2 T cell receptor beta chains below, sequenced in a study of shared T cell receptors in the human thymus. Profiled with immunoSEQ multiplex PCR; TCRdb holds only in-frame clones, not every one. The profile shows under 850,000 clones, 88% of them singletons. The sample was also linked to a second study, of human thymus T cells.

The sample was thymocytes. Source of these receptors: a boy under two years old with a congenital heart defect.

The rearrangement uses TRBV6-5 and TRBJ2-2; 14 bases fit TRBD2. This CDR3 contains 15 residues. The germline V gene encodes CDR1 MNHEY and CDR2 SVGAGI. The trim removed 6 bases at V and 7 bases at J, leaving 4 bases unmatched. The CDR3 sequence is CASRGTSGSGGELFF. The CDR3 nucleotides read TGTGCCAGCAGAGGGACTAGCGGGAGTGGCGGGGAGCTGTTTTTT.

The rearrangement uses TRBV6-1 and TRBJ2-3; 11 bases fit TRBD2. V shed 4 bases and J 0 bases; nucleotides not matched to a gene: 9. Germline CDR1 MNHNS, CDR2 SASEGT. The CDR3 contains 18 residues. CDR3 coding DNA: TGTGCCAGCAGTGTAGCTAGCGGGAGGTATACAAGCACAGATACGCAGTATTTT. Translation: CASSVASGRYTSTDTQYF.